This TCR beta chain derives from a study of PD-L1 blockade in urothelial cancer. Here immunoSEQ multiplex PCR was the method, and the copy in TCRdb shows in-frame clones only, minus some. The sample shows around 100,000 clones, 85% to 95% of them seen only once. CDR1 is SQVTM, CDR2 ANQGSEA, per germline. The trim removed 3 bases at V and 4 bases at J, leaving 1 base unmatched. The CDR3 is 12 amino acids. The time point is: peripheral blood 6 weeks after treatment start. As regards this clone: The same CDR3 can be traced to other DNA sequences in this sample.

Here the sequenced sample was PBMCs, taken around atezolizumab (anti-PD-L1) treatment. The clonotype was recovered from a man aged 60 to 75 with urothelial cancer. The chain combines TRBV29-1 with TRBJ2-3, with 7 bases fitting TRBD2. The CDR3 DNA follows: TGCAGCGTTGAGGGAGGGGCAGATACGCAGTATTTT. Protein product: CSVEGGADTQYF.